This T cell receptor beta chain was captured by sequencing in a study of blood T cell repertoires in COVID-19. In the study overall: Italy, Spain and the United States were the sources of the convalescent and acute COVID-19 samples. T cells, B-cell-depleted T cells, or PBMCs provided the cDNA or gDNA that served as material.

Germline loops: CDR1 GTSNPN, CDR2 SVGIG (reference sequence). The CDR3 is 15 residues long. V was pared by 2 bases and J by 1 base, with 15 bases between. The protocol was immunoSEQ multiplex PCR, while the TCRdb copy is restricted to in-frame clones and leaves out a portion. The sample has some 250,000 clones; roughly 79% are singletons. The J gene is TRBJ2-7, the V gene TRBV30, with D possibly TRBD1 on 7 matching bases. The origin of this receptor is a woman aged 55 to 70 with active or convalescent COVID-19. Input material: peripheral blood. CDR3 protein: CAWSLGGTASYEQYF. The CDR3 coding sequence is TGTGCCTGGAGTCTGGGCGGGACAGCGTCCTACGAGCAGTACTTC.